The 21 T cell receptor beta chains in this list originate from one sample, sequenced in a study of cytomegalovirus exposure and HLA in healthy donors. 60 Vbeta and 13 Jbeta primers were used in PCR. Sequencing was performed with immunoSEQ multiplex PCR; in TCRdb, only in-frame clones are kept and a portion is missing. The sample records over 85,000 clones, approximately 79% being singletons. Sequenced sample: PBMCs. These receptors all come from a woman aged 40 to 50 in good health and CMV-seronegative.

CDR3 nucleotide sequence: TGTGCCTGGAAAGACAGGAGCCTTTCCTCCTACAATGAGCAGTTCTTC. Its protein is CAWKDRSLSSYNEQFF. The rearrangement joins TRBV30 to TRBJ2-1, with D perhaps matching TRBD1 (6 bases). Germline values: CDR1 GTSNPN, CDR2 SVGIG (reference sequence). CDR3 length equals 16 residues. Trimming shortened V by 4 bases and J by 0 bases, and 16 bases separated the two germline ends.

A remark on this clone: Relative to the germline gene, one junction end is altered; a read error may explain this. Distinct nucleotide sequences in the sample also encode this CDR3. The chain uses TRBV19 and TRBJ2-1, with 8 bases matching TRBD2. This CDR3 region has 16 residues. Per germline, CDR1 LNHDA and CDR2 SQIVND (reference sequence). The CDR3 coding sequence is TGTGCCAGCAGTAACGTTGGCGGGGGGTCATACAATGAGCAGTTCTTC. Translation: CASSNVGGGSYNEQFF.

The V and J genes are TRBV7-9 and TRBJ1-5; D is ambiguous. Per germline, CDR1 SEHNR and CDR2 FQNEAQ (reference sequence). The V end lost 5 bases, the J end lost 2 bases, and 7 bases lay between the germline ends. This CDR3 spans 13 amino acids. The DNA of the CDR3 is TGTGCCAGCAGCCCAGGCCGCAATCAGCCCCAGCATTTT. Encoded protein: CASSPGRNQPQHF.

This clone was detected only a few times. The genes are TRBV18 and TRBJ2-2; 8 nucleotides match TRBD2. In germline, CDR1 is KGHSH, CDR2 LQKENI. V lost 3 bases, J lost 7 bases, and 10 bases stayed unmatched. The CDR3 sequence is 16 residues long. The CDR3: CASSPSLAAGGGELFF. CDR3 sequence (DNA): TGTGCCAGCTCACCGTCACTAGCGGCCGGGGGCGGGGAGCTGTTTTTT.

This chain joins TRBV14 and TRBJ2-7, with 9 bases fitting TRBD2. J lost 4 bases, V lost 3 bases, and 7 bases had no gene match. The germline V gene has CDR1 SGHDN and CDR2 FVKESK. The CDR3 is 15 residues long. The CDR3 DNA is TGTGCCAGCAGCCACCATAGCGGGGGCCCTTACGAGCAGTACTTC. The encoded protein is CASSHHSGGPYEQYF.

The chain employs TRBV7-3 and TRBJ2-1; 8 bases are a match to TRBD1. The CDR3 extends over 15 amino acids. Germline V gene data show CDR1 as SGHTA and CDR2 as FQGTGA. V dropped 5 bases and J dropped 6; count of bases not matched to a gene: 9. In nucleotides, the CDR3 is TGTGCCAGCAGCCCCGTATCCGACAGGGGCAATGAGCAGTTCTTC. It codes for CASSPVSDRGNEQFF.

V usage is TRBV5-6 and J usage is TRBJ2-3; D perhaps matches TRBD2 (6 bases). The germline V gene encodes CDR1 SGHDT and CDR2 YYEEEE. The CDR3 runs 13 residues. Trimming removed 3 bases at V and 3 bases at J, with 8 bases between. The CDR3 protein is CASSSRGTDTQYF. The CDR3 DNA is TGTGCCAGCAGCTCACGGGGGACAGATACGCAGTATTTT. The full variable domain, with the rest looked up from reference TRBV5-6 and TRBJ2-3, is DAGVTQSPTHLIKTRGQQVTLRCSPKSGHDTVSWYQQALGQGPQFIFQYYEEEERQRGNFPDRFSGHQFPNYSSELNVNALLLGDSALYLCASSSRGTDTQYFGPGTRLTVL.

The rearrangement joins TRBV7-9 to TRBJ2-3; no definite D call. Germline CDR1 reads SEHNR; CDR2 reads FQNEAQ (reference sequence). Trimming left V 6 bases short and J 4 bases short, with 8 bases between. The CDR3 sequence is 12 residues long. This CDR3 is CASSSGSDTQYF. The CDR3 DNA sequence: TGTGCCAGCAGTTCAGGATCAGATACGCAGTATTTT.

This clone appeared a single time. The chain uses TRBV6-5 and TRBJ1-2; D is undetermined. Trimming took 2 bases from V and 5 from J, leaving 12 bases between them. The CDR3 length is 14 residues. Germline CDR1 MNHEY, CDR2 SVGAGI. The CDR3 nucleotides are TGTGCCAGCAGTTACGCGGGCGAGGGTTATGGCTACACCTTC. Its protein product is CASSYAGEGYGYTF.

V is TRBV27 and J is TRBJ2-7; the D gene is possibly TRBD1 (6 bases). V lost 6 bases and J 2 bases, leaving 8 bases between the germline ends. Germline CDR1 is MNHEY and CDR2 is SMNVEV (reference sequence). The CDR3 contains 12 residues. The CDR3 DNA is TGTGCCAGCAGGGGGGCTCCCTACGAGCAGTACTTC. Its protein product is CASRGAPYEQYF.

As DNA, the CDR3 is TGTGCCAGCAGTGAAAGGTTGGGCGACACCGGGGAGCTGTTTTTT. This gives the protein CASSERLGDTGELFF. The chain is built from TRBV6-1 and TRBJ2-2, with no clear D. V shed 2 bases and J shed 3 bases, with 10 bases lying between them. Looked up from germline, CDR1 is MNHNS and CDR2 is SASEGT. CDR3 size: 15 residues.

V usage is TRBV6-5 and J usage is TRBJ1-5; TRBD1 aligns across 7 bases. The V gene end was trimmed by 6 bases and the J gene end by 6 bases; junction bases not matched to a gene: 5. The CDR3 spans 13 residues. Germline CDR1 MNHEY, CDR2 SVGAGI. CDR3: CASRPRTGQPQHF. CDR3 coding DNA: TGTGCCAGCAGGCCGCGGACAGGTCAGCCCCAGCATTTT.

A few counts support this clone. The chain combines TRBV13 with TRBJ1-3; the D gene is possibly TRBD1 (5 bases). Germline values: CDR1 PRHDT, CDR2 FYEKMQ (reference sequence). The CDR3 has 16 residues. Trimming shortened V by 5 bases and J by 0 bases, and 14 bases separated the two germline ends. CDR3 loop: CASSAREGVSGNTIYF. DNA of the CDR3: TGTGCCAGCAGCGCCAGGGAGGGCGTCTCTGGAAACACCATATATTTT.

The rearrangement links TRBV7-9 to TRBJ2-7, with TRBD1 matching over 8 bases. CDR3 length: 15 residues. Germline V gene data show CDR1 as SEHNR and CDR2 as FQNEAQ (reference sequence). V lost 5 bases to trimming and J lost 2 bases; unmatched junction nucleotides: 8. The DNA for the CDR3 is TGTGCCAGCAGCCCGACGACAGGGGTCCCCTACGAGCAGTACTTC. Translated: CASSPTTGVPYEQYF.

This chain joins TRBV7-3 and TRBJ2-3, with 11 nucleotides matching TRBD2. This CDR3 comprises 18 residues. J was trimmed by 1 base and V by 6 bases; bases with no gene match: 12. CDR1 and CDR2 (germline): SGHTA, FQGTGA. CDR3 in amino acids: CASSRKGLLAGGTDTQYF. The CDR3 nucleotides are TGTGCCAGCAGTAGAAAGGGACTACTAGCGGGGGGCACAGATACGCAGTATTTT.

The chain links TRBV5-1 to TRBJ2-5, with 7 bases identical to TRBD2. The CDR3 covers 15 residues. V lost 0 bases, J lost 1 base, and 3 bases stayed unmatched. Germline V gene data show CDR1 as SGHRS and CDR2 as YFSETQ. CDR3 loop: CASSLVGGFQETQYF. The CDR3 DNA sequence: TGCGCCAGCAGCTTGGTGGGGGGGTTCCAAGAGACCCAGTACTTC.

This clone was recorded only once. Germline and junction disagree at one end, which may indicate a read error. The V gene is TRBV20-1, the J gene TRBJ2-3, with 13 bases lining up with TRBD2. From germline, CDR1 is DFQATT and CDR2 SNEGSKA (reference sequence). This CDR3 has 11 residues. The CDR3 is CSARAGTSGDF. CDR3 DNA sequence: TGCAGTGCTAGGGCCGGGACTAGCGGGGACTTT.

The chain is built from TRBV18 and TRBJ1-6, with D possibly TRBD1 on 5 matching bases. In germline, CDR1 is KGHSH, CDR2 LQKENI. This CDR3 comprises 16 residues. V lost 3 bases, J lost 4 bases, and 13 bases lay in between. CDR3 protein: CASSPDQGKYNSPLHF. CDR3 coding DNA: TGTGCCAGCTCACCGGACCAGGGAAAGTATAATTCACCCCTCCACTTT.

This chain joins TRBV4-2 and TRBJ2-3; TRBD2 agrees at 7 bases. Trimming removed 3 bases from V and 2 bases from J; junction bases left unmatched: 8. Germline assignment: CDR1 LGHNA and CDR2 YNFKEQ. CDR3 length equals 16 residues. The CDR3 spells CASSHEYGGSTDTQYF. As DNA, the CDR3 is TGTGCCAGCAGCCATGAATACGGGGGGTCCACAGATACGCAGTATTTT.

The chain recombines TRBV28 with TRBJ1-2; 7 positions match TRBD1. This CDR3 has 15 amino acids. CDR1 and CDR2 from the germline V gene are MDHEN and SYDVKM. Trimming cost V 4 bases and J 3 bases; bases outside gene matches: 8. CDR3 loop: CASSSPDRTYYGYTF. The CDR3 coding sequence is TGTGCCAGCAGTTCCCCGGACAGGACCTACTATGGCTACACCTTC.

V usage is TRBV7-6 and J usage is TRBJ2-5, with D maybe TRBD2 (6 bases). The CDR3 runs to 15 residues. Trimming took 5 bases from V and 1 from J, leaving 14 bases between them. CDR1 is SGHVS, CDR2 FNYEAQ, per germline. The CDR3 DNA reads TGTGCCAGCAGCGCCGGGACTGGGCCCCAAGAGACCCAGTACTTC. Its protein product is CASSAGTGPQETQYF.